The entry below gives a single T cell receptor beta chain sequence along with its context. The sample is drawn from a study of blood T cell repertoires in COVID-19. Some clones are missing from TCRdb's copy, which holds only in-frame ones; the method was immunoSEQ multiplex PCR. Of roughly 130,000 clones listed, 84% are singletons. The V end lost 0 bases, the J end lost 12 bases, and 15 bases lay between the germline ends. The CDR3 has 13 amino acids. Germline CDR1 MNHEY, CDR2 SVGEGT. This receptor was identified in a man between 25 and 39 years old with COVID-19, enrolled during active disease. The chain recombines TRBV6-2 or TRBV6-3 with TRBJ2-7, with a weak D call TRBD2 (5 bases). The source material was peripheral blood. The CDR3 reads CASSYSAGRFVYF. The DNA of the CDR3 is TGTGCCAGCAGTTACTCGGCGGGCCGATTCGTGTACTTC.